This T cell receptor (beta chain) stems from a study of identifying expanded T cells in peripheral blood. Overall study findings and caveats: Over two and four weeks, about 17 and 20 clones changed, versus 1.2 between replicates. Roughly 2-week clone count variance significantly increased as total template count grew.

A remark on this clone: Its antigen is unidentified.

This table comes from immunoSEQ multiplex PCR, and its TCRdb copy is limited to in-frame clones, with some not included. The repertoire has around 76,000 clones, around 90% of them found once; the top ten carry more than 2.5%. No infections or other immune events were documented during collection. The germline gives CDR1 SGHNT, CDR2 YYREEE (reference sequence). The CDR3 extends over 15 amino acids. V was cut by 2 bases and J by 0 bases, with 11 bases left in between. The chain recombines TRBV5-4 with TRBJ1-2, with D uncertain. Sequenced input: blood. This TCR was recovered from a person aged 18-70 years in good health. In DNA, the CDR3 is TGTGCCAGCAGCTTATCCGACCGGGCTAACTATGGCTACACCTTC. Amino acid sequence: CASSLSDRANYGYTF.